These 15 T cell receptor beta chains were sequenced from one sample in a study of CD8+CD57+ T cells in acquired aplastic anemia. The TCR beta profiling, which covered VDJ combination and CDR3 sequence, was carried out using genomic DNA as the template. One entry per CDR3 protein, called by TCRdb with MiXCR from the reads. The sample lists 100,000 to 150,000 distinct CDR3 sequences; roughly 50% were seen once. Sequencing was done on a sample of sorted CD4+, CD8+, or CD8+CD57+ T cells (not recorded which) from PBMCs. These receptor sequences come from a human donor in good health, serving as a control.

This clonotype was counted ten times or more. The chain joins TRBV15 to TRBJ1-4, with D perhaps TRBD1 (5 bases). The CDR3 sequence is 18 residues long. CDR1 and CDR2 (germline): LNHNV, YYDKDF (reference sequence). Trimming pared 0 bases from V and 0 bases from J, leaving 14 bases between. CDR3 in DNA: TGTGCCACCAGCAGAGATACCTACCTGGGGGCAACTAATGAAAAACTGTTTTTT. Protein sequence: CATSRDTYLGATNEKLFF.

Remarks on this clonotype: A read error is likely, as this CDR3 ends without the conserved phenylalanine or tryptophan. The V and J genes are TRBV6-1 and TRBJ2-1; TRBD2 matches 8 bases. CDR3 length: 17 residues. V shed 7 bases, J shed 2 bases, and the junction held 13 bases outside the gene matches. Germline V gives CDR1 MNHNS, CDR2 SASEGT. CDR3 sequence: CASTSFRGGTTYNEQFL. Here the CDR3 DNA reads TGTGCCAGCACCTCCTTTCGCGGGGGGACCACCTACAATGAGCAGTTCCTC.

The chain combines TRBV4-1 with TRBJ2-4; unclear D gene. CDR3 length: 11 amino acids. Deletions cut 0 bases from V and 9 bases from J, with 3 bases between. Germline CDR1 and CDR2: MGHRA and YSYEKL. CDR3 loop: CASSQDSIQYF. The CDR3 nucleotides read TGCGCCAGCAGCCAAGATAGCATTCAGTACTTC.

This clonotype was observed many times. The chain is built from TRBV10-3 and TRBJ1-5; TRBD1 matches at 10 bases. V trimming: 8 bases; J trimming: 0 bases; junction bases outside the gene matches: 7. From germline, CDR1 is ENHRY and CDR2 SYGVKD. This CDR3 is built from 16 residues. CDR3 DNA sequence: TGTGCCATCTTCGGACAGGGGGAATATAGCAATCAGCCCCAGCATTTT. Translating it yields CAIFGQGEYSNQPQHF.

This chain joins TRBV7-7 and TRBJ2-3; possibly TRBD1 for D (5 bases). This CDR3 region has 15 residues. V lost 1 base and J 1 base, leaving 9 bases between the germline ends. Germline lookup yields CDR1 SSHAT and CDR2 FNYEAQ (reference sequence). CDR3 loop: CASSLGGAGTDTQYF. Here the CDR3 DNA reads TGTGCCAGCAGCTTAGGGGGCGCTGGCACAGATACGCAGTATTTT.

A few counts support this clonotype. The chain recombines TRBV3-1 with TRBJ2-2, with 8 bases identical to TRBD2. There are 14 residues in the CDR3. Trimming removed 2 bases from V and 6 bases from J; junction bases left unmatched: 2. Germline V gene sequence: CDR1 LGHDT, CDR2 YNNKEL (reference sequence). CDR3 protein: CASSQTGGPGELFF. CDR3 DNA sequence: TGTGCCAGCAGCCAAACGGGGGGGCCCGGGGAGCTGTTTTTT.

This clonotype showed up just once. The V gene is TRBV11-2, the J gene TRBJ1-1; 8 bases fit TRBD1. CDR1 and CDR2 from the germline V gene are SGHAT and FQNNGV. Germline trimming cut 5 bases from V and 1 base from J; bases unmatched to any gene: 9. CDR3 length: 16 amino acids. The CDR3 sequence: CASSQWTGRSNTEAFF. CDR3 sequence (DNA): TGTGCCAGCAGCCAGTGGACAGGGAGGTCGAACACTGAAGCTTTCTTT.

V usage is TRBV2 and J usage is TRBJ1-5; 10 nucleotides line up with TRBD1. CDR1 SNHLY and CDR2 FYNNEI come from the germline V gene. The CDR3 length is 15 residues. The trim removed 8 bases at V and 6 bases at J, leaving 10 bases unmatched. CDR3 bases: TGTGCCAGCTCTCCAGACAGGGGGCGAACTCAGCCCCAGCATTTT. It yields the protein CASSPDRGRTQPQHF. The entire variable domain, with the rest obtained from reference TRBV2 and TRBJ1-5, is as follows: EPEVTQTPSHQVTQMGQEVILRCVPISNHLYFYWYRQILGQKVEFLVSFYNNEISEKSEIFDDQFSVERPDGSNFTLKIRSTKLEDSAMYFCASSPDRGRTQPQHFGDGTRLSIL.

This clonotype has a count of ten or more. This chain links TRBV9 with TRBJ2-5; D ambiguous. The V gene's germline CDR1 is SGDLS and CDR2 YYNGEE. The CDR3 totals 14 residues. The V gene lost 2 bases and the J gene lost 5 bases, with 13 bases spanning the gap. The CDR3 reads CASSVGVHEETQYF. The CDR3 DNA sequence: TGTGCCAGCAGCGTTGGGGTGCATGAGGAGACCCAGTACTTC. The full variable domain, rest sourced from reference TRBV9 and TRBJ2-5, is DSGVTQTPKHLITATGQRVTLRCSPRSGDLSVYWYQQSLDQGLQFLIQYYNGEERAKGNILERFSAQQFPDLHSELNLSSLELGDSALYFCASSVGVHEETQYFGPGTRLLVL.

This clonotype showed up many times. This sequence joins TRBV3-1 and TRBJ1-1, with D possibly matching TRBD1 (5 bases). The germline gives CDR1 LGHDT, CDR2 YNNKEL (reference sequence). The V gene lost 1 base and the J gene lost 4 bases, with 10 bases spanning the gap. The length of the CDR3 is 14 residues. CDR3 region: CASSQGVGGTEAFF. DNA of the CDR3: TGTGCCAGCAGCCAAGGGGTCGGGGGCACTGAAGCTTTCTTT.

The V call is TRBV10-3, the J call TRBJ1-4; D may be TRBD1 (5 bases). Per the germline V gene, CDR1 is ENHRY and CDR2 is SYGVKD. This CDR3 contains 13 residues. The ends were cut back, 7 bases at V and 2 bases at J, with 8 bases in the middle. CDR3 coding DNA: TGTGCCATCAATTGGGACACTAATGAAAAACTGTTTTTT. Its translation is CAINWDTNEKLFF.

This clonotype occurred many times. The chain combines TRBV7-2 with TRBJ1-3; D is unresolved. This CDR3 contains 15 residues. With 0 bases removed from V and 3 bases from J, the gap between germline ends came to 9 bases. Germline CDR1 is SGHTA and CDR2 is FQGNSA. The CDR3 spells CASSLARVSGNTIYF. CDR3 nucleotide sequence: TGTGCCAGCAGCTTAGCGAGGGTTAGTGGAAACACCATATATTTT.

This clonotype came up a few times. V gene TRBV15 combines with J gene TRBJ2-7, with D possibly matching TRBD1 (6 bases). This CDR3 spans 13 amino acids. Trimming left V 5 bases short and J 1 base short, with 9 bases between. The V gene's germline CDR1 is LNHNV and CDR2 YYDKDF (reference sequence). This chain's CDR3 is CATSVGQSYEQYF. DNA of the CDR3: TGTGCCACCAGCGTCGGACAGTCCTACGAGCAGTACTTC.

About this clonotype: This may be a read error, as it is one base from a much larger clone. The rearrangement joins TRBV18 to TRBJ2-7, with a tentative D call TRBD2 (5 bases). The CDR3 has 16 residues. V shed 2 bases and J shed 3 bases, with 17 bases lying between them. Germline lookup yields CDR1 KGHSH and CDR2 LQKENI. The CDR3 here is CASSPVVGREVYEQYF. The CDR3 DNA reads TGTGCCAGCTCACCAGTGGTAGGGAGAGAGGTCTACGAGCAGTACTTC.

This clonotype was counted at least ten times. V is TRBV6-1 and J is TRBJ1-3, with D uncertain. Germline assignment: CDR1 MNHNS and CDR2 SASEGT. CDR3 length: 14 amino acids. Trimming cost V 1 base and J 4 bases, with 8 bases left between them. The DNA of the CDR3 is TGTGCCAGCAGTGAAGGGGGATCAGGAAACACCATATATTTT. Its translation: CASSEGGSGNTIYF.